The next 20 T cell receptor beta chains were all read from a single sample in a study of T cells in Graves' hyperthyroidism and ophthalmopathy. Regions amplified from RNA transcripts were the TCR beta CDR3 regions. Using the HTBI primer set, a first-round RT-PCR was run on the TCR CDR3. MiXCR was run by TCRdb on the multiplex PCR reads, yielding one entry per CDR3 protein. The profile covers 640,000 or so distinct CDR3 sequences, with 14% appearing a single time and about 7% taken by the ten largest. The source material was blood. These receptors came from a woman between 18 and 29 years old with Graves' ophthalmopathy.

In this sample, this clonotype turned up a few times. This chain uses TRBV7-9 with TRBJ1-2, with D perhaps matching TRBD1 (5 bases). CDR3 size: 11 residues. The germline CDR1 and CDR2 sequences are SEHNR and FQNEAQ (reference sequence). The V end was cut by 6 bases, the J end by 9 bases, with 11 bases between. CDR3: CASSQGGSYTF. The DNA for the CDR3 is TGTGCCAGCAGTCAGGGCGGGAGCTACACCTTC.

This clonotype showed up just a few times. CDR3 region: CASSQGLDLPYGEQYF. CDR3 sequence (DNA): TGCGCCAGCAGCCAAGGTCTGGATTTACCATATGGCGAGCAGTACTTC. The rearrangement links TRBV4-1 to TRBJ2-7; D uncertain. The germline V and J ends were trimmed by 1 base and 6 bases, with 19 bases remaining between them. The CDR3 loop spans 16 amino acids. Germline lookup yields CDR1 MGHRA and CDR2 YSYEKL.

There are a few counts of this clonotype. The chain has TRBV9 and TRBJ2-2, with D perhaps TRBD1 (6 bases). From germline, CDR1 is SGDLS and CDR2 YYNGEE. This CDR3 has 18 amino acids. V was trimmed by 1 base and J by 3 bases, leaving 19 bases between them. CDR3 residues: CASSVQTGSPVDTGELFF. The CDR3 nucleotides read TGTGCCAGCAGCGTACAGACAGGATCCCCTGTAGACACCGGGGAGCTGTTTTTT.

This clonotype was counted many times. J is TRBJ2-7 and V is TRBV28; TRBD1 matches at 9 bases. With 5 bases clipped from V and 11 bases from J, the junction kept 16 bases outside the gene matches. Germline-derived CDR1 and CDR2 are MDHEN and SYDVKM. The CDR3 runs 15 residues. The DNA for the CDR3 is TGTGCCAGCAGTGTAAACACCGGGACAGGGTCTCAGGAGTACTTC. Protein sequence: CASSVNTGTGSQEYF.

The table lists this clonotype with many counts. V is TRBV10-3 and J is TRBJ2-3; 12 bases are a match to TRBD1. The germline gives CDR1 ENHRY, CDR2 SYGVKD. Trimming at V came to 7 bases and at J to 6 bases, leaving 8 bases not matched to a gene. The CDR3 contains 15 residues. The CDR3: CAINPGQGAEDTQYF. DNA for the CDR3: TGTGCCATCAACCCGGGACAGGGGGCAGAGGATACGCAGTATTTT.

This clonotype has at least ten counts. The rearrangement joins TRBV2 to TRBJ1-1; D unclear. Germline-derived CDR1 and CDR2 are SNHLY and FYNNEI. The CDR3 loop spans 12 amino acids. Between the trimmed V and J ends, which lost 10 bases and 4 bases, there was a span of 13 bases. The CDR3 spells CATPRGSTEAFF. The CDR3 DNA reads TGTGCCACCCCTCGAGGCAGCACTGAAGCTTTCTTT. Based on the CDR3 plus reference TRBV2 and TRBJ1-1, the full variable domain is EPEVTQTPSHQVTQMGQEVILRCVPISNHLYFYWYRQILGQKVEFLVSFYNNEISEKSEIFDDQFSVERPDGSNFTLKIRSTKLEDSAMYFCATPRGSTEAFFGQGTRLTVV.

This clonotype was seen a few times. The chain couples TRBV6-1 to TRBJ2-2; possibly TRBD1 for D (5 bases). The CDR3 totals 16 residues. V shed 6 bases and J shed 6 bases, with 20 bases lying between them. Per the germline V gene, CDR1 is MNHNS and CDR2 is SASEGT. The CDR3 spells CASSRTGTGSSGELFF. CDR3 DNA sequence: TGTGCCAGCAGCAGGACGGGCACAGGAAGCTCCGGGGAGCTGTTTTTT.

The CDR3 spells CASRGGTGQSQTQYF. Written as DNA, the CDR3 is TGTGCCAGCAGGGGAGGGACAGGGCAAAGCCAGACCCAGTACTTC. The chain links TRBV12-3 or TRBV12-4 to TRBJ2-5, with TRBD1 matching 9 bases. The V segment lost 6 bases and the J segment 6 bases; nucleotides outside the gene matches: 11. The CDR3 has 15 amino acids.

The chain carries TRBV5-5 and TRBJ1-2; D is perhaps TRBD1 (5 bases). Deletions cut 4 bases from V and 3 bases from J, with 16 bases between. This CDR3 has 15 amino acids. The germline V gene encodes CDR1 SGHKS and CDR2 YYEKEE (reference sequence). CDR3 nucleotides: TGTGCCAGCAGCCCCGCGGGGGAACTATACTATGGCTACACCTTC. Residues: CASSPAGELYYGYTF.

The rearrangement links TRBV12-3 or TRBV12-4 to TRBJ2-6; no firm D call. Trimming removed 7 bases at V and 2 bases at J, with 6 bases between. The CDR3 has 13 residues. CDR3 in amino acids: CASTLPGANVLTF. CDR3 nucleotides: TGTGCCAGCACCCTACCTGGGGCCAACGTCCTGACTTTC.

This clonotype was detected many times. The rearrangement links TRBV6-1 to TRBJ1-1; no clear D gene. The CDR3 is made up of 18 amino acids. The germline gives CDR1 MNHNS, CDR2 SASEGT. Between the trimmed V and J ends, which lost 5 bases and 1 base, there was a span of 23 bases. The CDR3 coding sequence is TGTGCCAGCAGTCGGGAGGGCAGTTACCTGACCCCGAACACTGAAGCTTTCTTT. Its translation: CASSREGSYLTPNTEAFF.

This clonotype was seen repeatedly, ten times or more. The chain has TRBV2 and TRBJ2-1, with 14 bases fitting TRBD2. The CDR3 sequence is 17 residues long. The V and J ends lost 6 bases and 4 bases, in that order; junction bases with no gene match: 8. CDR1 and CDR2 (germline): SNHLY, FYNNEI. The CDR3 DNA reads TGTGCCAGCAGAAACAGAGGGACTAGCGGGAGATACAATGAGCAGTTCTTC. Translation gives CASRNRGTSGRYNEQFF.

A few counts support this clonotype. The chain combines TRBV19 with TRBJ1-5; D possibly corresponds to TRBD1 (5 bases). Germline loops: CDR1 LNHDA, CDR2 SQIVND (reference sequence). This CDR3 contains 17 residues. Trimming stripped 3 bases from V and 2 bases from J, with 17 bases between. The CDR3 is CASSIGRVKVRNQPQHF. In nucleotides, the CDR3 is TGTGCCAGTAGTATTGGCAGGGTAAAGGTTCGCAATCAGCCCCAGCATTTT.

This clonotype showed up just a few times. The V gene is TRBV28, the J gene TRBJ2-7; TRBD2 matches at 9 bases. The germline CDR1 and CDR2 sequences are MDHEN and SYDVKM. Trimming took 4 bases from V and 5 from J; bases not matched to a gene: 9. The CDR3 is 15 residues long. In nucleotides, the CDR3 is TGTGCCAGCAGTTCCGGACTAGCGTTTGTCCACGAGCAGTACTTC. It yields the protein CASSSGLAFVHEQYF.

At least ten counts were recorded for this clonotype. The chain carries TRBV20-1 and TRBJ1-5; TRBD1 matches 12 bases. The CDR3 has 17 residues. With 6 bases clipped from V and 6 bases from J, the junction kept 15 bases outside the gene matches. The germline V gene has CDR1 DFQATT and CDR2 SNEGSKA (reference sequence). CDR3 loop: CSAGPGQGATWGQPQHF. CDR3 sequence (DNA): TGCAGTGCAGGTCCGGGACAGGGGGCGACTTGGGGTCAGCCCCAGCATTTT.

This clonotype was observed many times. The chain recombines TRBV7-8 with TRBJ2-1; D perhaps matches TRBD2 (6 bases). CDR1 is SGHVS, CDR2 FQNEAQ, per germline. The length of the CDR3 is 19 residues. The ends were cut back, 5 bases at V and 2 bases at J, with 25 bases in the middle. CDR3 loop: CASSPFIRGTRQTYNEQFF. The DNA for the CDR3 is TGTGCCAGCAGCCCCTTTATCCGCGGGACCCGCCAAACCTACAATGAGCAGTTCTTC.

In its sample, this clonotype was seen many times. The rearrangement links TRBV2 to TRBJ2-7; D possibly corresponds to TRBD1 (6 bases). Germline V lookup: CDR1 SNHLY, CDR2 FYNNEI. V was pared by 2 bases and J by 3 bases, with 20 bases between. This CDR3 contains 17 residues. The chain's CDR3 is CASSESADSPPLYEQYF. As DNA, the CDR3 is TGTGCCAGCAGTGAATCTGCGGACAGCCCACCCCTCTACGAGCAGTACTTC.

This rearrangement joins TRBV5-6 to TRBJ2-5; TRBD1 aligns across 11 bases. Unmatched junction bases numbered 8, after V lost 0 bases and J lost 4 bases. The CDR3 sequence is 17 residues long. Germline CDR1 reads SGHDT; CDR2 reads YYEEEE. In DNA form, the CDR3 reads TGTGCCAGCAGCTTGGGCCCCCCGGGACAGGGGGGAGAGACCCAGTACTTC. Encoded protein: CASSLGPPGQGGETQYF.

The chain is built from TRBV7-3 and TRBJ2-3; D gene uncertain. The CDR3 covers 15 residues. The ends were cut back, 5 bases at V and 0 bases at J, with 12 bases in the middle. Germline V CDR1 and CDR2: SGHTA, FQGTGA. CDR3 sequence: CASSPSGYSTDTQYF. The CDR3 bases are TGTGCCAGCAGCCCCTCAGGCTATAGCACAGATACGCAGTATTTT.

J is TRBJ2-2 and V is TRBV24-1; TRBD1 matches at 8 bases. The V gene's germline CDR1 is KGHDR and CDR2 SFDVKD. The CDR3 runs to 15 residues. Germline trimming cut 7 bases from V and 4 bases from J; bases unmatched to any gene: 7. The CDR3 region is CATRDRVKGTGELFF. Written as DNA, the CDR3 is TGTGCCACCAGGGACAGGGTCAAGGGCACCGGGGAGCTGTTTTTT.